Listed below are T cell receptor beta chains from one sample, sequenced in a study of blood T cell repertoires in COVID-19. Only in-frame clones appear in the TCRdb table, and some are missing; sequencing was by immunoSEQ multiplex PCR. The repertoire holds more than 85,000 clones, with roughly 82% as singletons. Specimen: peripheral blood. The receptor source for this set is a woman older than 75 with active or convalescent COVID-19. Both conserved end residues are part of each CDR3. D genes are given only for firm matches. Expanded clones get a size class; other rows say once, few or many, or leave the size out.

>TRBJ2-7|TRBV2|few|TRBD1
CASRTTTDRRYF
TGTGCCAGCAGGACCACGACGGACAGGCGGTACTTC
>TRBJ1-4|TRBV6-5|once|NA
CASSPQGWDEKLFF
TGTGCCAGCAGTCCCCAGGGTTGGGATGAAAAACTGTTTTTT
>TRBJ1-5|TRBV15|NA|NA
CATGGDRDQPQHF
TGTGCCACCGGCGGGGACCGTGATCAGCCCCAGCATTTT
>TRBJ1-1|TRBV11-2|NA|NA
CASSLGGPPRTEAFF
TGTGCCAGCAGCTTAGGTGGCCCCCCACGGACAGAAGCTTTCTTT
>TRBJ1-1|TRBV19|NA|NA
CASSIRYERLGEAFF
TGTGCCAGTAGTATTCGGTATGAACGACTAGGTGAAGCTTTCTTT
>TRBJ2-1|TRBV4-1|NA|NA
CASSQYLAPDGSYNEQFF
TGCGCCAGCAGCCAATACCTAGCGCCCGACGGCTCCTACAATGAGCAGTTCTTC
>TRBJ1-1|TRBV29-1|NA|NA
CSGLEPQGPNTEAFF
TGCAGCGGCTTAGAACCCCAGGGGCCTAACACTGAAGCTTTCTTT
>TRBJ1-5|TRBV3-1/TRBV3-2|NA|NA
CASSQRGSQPQHF
TGTGCCAGCAGCCAAAGGGGAAGCCAGCCCCAGCATTTT
>TRBJ1-2|TRBV18|NA|NA
CASSPEVRYGYTF
TGTGCCAGCTCACCAGAGGTCCGCTATGGCTACACCTTC
>TRBJ1-5|TRBV28|many|NA
CATKGGDQPQHF
TGTGCCACCAAAGGGGGGGATCAGCCCCAGCATTTT
>TRBJ1-4|TRBV5-4|NA|TRBD1
CASSSGGLDEKLFF
TGTGCCAGCAGCTCAGGGGGCTTGGATGAAAAACTGTTTTTT
>TRBJ2-4|TRBV5-1|NA|TRBD2
CASSLVPTSVGGKNIQYF
TGCGCCAGCAGCTTGGTACCTACTAGCGTGGGTGGCAAAAACATTCAGTACTTC
>TRBJ2-3|TRBV30|NA|NA
CAWSVGGSTDTQYF
TGTGCCTGGAGTGTCGGCGGGAGCACAGATACGCAGTATTTT
>TRBJ2-7|TRBV5-8|NA|TRBD2
CASSSGTSGREHYEQYF
TGTGCCAGCAGTTCCGGGACTAGCGGGAGGGAACACTACGAGCAGTACTTC
>TRBJ2-7|TRBV10-3|few|NA
CAIRRENEQYF
TGTGCCATTAGAAGGGAGAACGAGCAGTACTTC
>TRBJ2-7|TRBV10-3|NA|NA
CATSSRGASYEQYF
TGTGCCACGAGTTCCCGAGGAGCGTCCTACGAGCAGTACTTC
>TRBJ1-2|TRBV28|once|NA
CASSLFGTFNYGYTF
TGTGCCAGCAGTTTATTTGGGACTTTTAACTATGGCTACACCTTC
>TRBJ2-1|TRBV7-9|few|TRBD2
CASSLEGLENEQFF
TGTGCCAGCAGCTTAGAGGGACTAGAAAATGAGCAGTTCTTC
>TRBJ2-7|TRBV10-3|few|TRBD2
CAIGLASYEQYF
TGTGCCATTGGACTAGCTTCCTACGAGCAGTACTTC
>TRBJ1-1|TRBV19|NA|NA
CASQVRAEAFF
TGTGCCTCCCAAGTGAGAGCTGAAGCTTTCTTT
>TRBJ1-1|TRBV5-4|NA|NA
CASSLDRPSNTEAFF
TGTGCCAGCAGCTTGGACAGGCCGTCGAACACTGAAGCTTTCTTT
>TRBJ1-5|TRBV7-9|NA|NA
CASSFSDQPQHF
TGTGCCAGCAGCTTTTCAGATCAGCCCCAGCATTTT
>TRBJ2-1|TRBV10-3|NA|TRBD2
CAITGTSGRRNYNEQFF
TGTGCCATCACTGGGACTAGCGGGAGACGGAATTACAATGAGCAGTTCTTC
>TRBJ2-7|TRBV7-9|NA|TRBD2
CASSFPGTSGGTYEQYF
TGTGCCAGCAGCTTCCCGGGGACTAGCGGGGGGACCTACGAGCAGTACTTC
>TRBJ2-1|TRBV9|NA|TRBD2
CASSVGGLAGVSEQFF
TGTGCCAGCAGCGTAGGGGGACTAGCGGGAGTAAGCGAGCAGTTCTTC
>TRBJ1-2|TRBV6-5|NA|TRBD1
CASRGQNYGYTF
TGTGCCAGCAGGGGACAGAACTATGGCTACACCTTC
>TRBJ1-6|TRBV7-9|NA|NA
CASSSYRDSPLHF
TGTGCCAGCAGCTCTTACAGAGATTCACCCCTCCACTTT
>TRBJ2-1|TRBV7-6|NA|NA
CASSGVQEQFF
TGTGCCAGCTCCGGGGTTCAGGAGCAGTTCTTC
>TRBJ1-1|TRBV6-1|NA|NA
CASSERYLLSASTEAFF
TGTGCCAGCAGTGAACGCTACCTTTTATCGGCTAGCACTGAAGCTTTCTTT
>TRBJ1-4|TRBV2|NA|NA
CASSEARRIGSNEKLFF
TGTGCCAGCAGTGAAGCACGGCGGATTGGTTCTAATGAAAAACTGTTTTTT
>TRBJ2-2|TRBV5-1|NA|NA
CASSLVGQPTGELFF
TGCGCCAGCAGCTTGGTGGGACAACCTACCGGGGAGCTGTTTTTT
>TRBJ2-7|TRBV28|NA|NA
CASSSPRLVALWDEQYF
TGTGCCAGCAGTTCCCCGAGACTAGTCGCCCTTTGGGACGAGCAGTACTTC
>TRBJ2-7|TRBV6-1|NA|TRBD2
CASSDLGGLLYEQYF
TGTGCCAGCAGTGATTTGGGAGGGCTTCTCTACGAGCAGTACTTC
>TRBJ1-5|TRBV19|NA|TRBD1
CASSPTGGGGNQPQHF
TGTGCCAGTAGTCCGACAGGGGGCGGGGGCAATCAGCCCCAGCATTTT
>TRBJ2-3|TRBV27|NA|TRBD1
CASRPQGANTDTQYF
TGTGCCAGCAGACCCCAGGGGGCAAACACAGATACGCAGTATTTT
>TRBJ1-4|TRBV29-1|NA|NA
CSAATTTNEKLFF
TGCAGCGCAGCCACTACAACTAATGAAAAACTGTTTTTT
>TRBJ1-1|TRBV2|NA|NA
CASRSQGMNTEAFF
TGTGCCAGCAGGTCCCAGGGGATGAACACTGAAGCTTTCTTT
>TRBJ1-2|TRBV5-4|NA|TRBD1
CASSHRGLNYGYTF
TGTGCCAGCAGCCACAGGGGCCTTAACTATGGCTACACCTTC
>TRBJ2-1|TRBV19|NA|NA
CASKGNRFEQFF
TGTGCCAGTAAGGGGAATCGGTTTGAGCAGTTCTTC
>TRBJ2-7|TRBV6-5|NA|TRBD1
CASSYSGQGSYEQYF
TGTGCCAGCAGTTACTCGGGACAGGGCTCCTACGAGCAGTACTTC
>TRBJ2-1|TRBV10-3|few|NA
CAISESAFLKFF
TGTGCCATCAGTGAGTCAGCCTTCCTTAAGTTCTTC
>TRBJ2-7|TRBV5-8|NA|NA
CASSPRTESSYEQYF
TGTGCCAGCAGCCCGCGGACTGAAAGCTCCTACGAGCAGTACTTC
>TRBJ2-7|TRBV20-1|NA|NA
CSASGDSPRVRGYEQYF
TGCAGTGCTAGTGGGGACTCTCCCAGGGTCCGTGGCTACGAGCAGTACTTC
>TRBJ1-3|TRBV5-4|NA|NA
CASSLLGNTIYF
TGTGCCAGCAGCTTGTTAGGAAACACCATATATTTT
>TRBJ1-3|TRBV5-5|NA|TRBD1
CASSLEGQGASGNTIYF
TGTGCCAGCAGCTTGGAGGGGCAGGGGGCGTCAGGAAACACCATATATTTT
>TRBJ2-4|TRBV7-9|few|NA
CASSPPGLLIVAKNIQYF
TGTGCCAGCAGCCCACCGGGACTGCTGATAGTTGCCAAAAACATTCAGTACTTC
>TRBJ2-1|TRBV18|NA|NA
CASSLRGLYNEQFF
TGTGCCAGCTCACTAAGGGGGTTGTACAATGAGCAGTTCTTC
>TRBJ2-6|TRBV25-1|NA|NA
CASSEEQVSGANVLTF
TGTGCCAGCAGTGAAGAACAAGTTTCTGGGGCCAACGTCCTGACTTTC
>TRBJ1-1|TRBV10-2|NA|TRBD1
CASWNRGPMNTEAFF
TGCGCCAGCTGGAACAGGGGGCCGATGAACACTGAAGCTTTCTTT